This is a list of T cell receptor beta chains from one sample in a study of CD8 T cells in Susac syndrome. TCRdb ran MiXCR on the immunoSEQ multiplex PCR reads and lists one entry per CDR3 protein. Among roughly 250,000 distinct CDR3 sequences, 90% to 97% were seen once, and the ten largest hold under 0.12%. The sequenced sample was CD4+ T cells from PBMCs. Receptors originate from a human donor with Susac syndrome. Each CDR3 is given with its conserved first and last residue.

CDR3 protein	V gene	J gene
CSVELQGGLLIAADTQYF	TRBV29-1	TRBJ2-3
CASSQSPGTADKKLFF	TRBV3-1	TRBJ1-4
CASRRTSTDTQYF	TRBV6-5	TRBJ2-3
CASSLPLEPQHF	TRBV28	TRBJ1-5
CASSPRASGRALSQYF	TRBV9	-
CASSRRGTDTQYF	TRBV28	TRBJ2-3
CSALPPGTGNEQFF	TRBV20-1	TRBJ2-1
CAETYREKYEQYF	TRBV21-1	TRBJ2-7
CATIGRDGGELFF	TRBV24-1	TRBJ2-2
CSVEKGVSSYGYTF	TRBV29-1	TRBJ1-2
CASVHGWAGATDTQYF	TRBV2	TRBJ2-3
CSVPGLAGVGKTQYF	TRBV20-1	TRBJ2-5
CASRRKKAFF	TRBV6-5	TRBJ1-1
CASSYSIHRNTEAFF	TRBV6-5	TRBJ1-1
CASSADRTEQYF	TRBV11-2	TRBJ2-7
CSVRLAGNQETQYF	TRBV29-1	TRBJ2-5
CSARVSGSGTDTQYF	TRBV20-1	TRBJ2-3
CASSFYRFSGANVLTF	TRBV28	TRBJ2-6
CASRISSSSYEQYF	TRBV3-1	TRBJ2-7
CASSPPSDYTGELFF	TRBV3-1	TRBJ2-2
CSVTLAMITGELFF	TRBV29-1	TRBJ2-2
CASRKFGGASGRLETQYF	TRBV12-3/TRBV12-4	TRBJ2-5
CASSFWGTGEDTEAFF	TRBV11-2	TRBJ1-1
CASSQIREGDQYF	TRBV11-2	TRBJ2-3
CAWSESKETQYF	TRBV30	TRBJ2-5
CASRPPDSSYEQYF	TRBV27	TRBJ2-7
CASSLGGGKLFF	TRBV11-2	TRBJ1-4
CATQDTYNEQFF	TRBV24-1	TRBJ2-1
CASSYSTGTAYEQYF	TRBV6-5	TRBJ2-7
CASSPRDSNTYEQYF	TRBV3-1	TRBJ2-7
CASSEEANQPQHF	TRBV6-4	TRBJ1-5
CASSFVATGNSYEQYF	TRBV12-3/TRBV12-4	TRBJ2-7
CSASLRTRGWTQYF	TRBV20-1	TRBJ2-5
CASSSYVKSYNEQFF	TRBV5-1	TRBJ2-1
CASSLDWDQPQHF	TRBV5-1	TRBJ1-5
CASSRTPSGDYNEQFF	TRBV3-1	TRBJ2-1
CASRNPSRETQYF	TRBV6-6	TRBJ2-5
CASTPLLVAGGTDTQYF	TRBV7-3	TRBJ2-3
CASSLEGGAMQPQHF	TRBV11-2	TRBJ1-5
CASSLGDRVGDTEAFF	TRBV5-1	TRBJ1-1
CASSPRGATLMDTQYF	TRBV27	TRBJ2-3
CSVETASTYEQYF	TRBV29-1	TRBJ2-7
CASSVNGLGQPQHF	TRBV2	TRBJ1-5
CASSPSGPRGDTQYF	TRBV28	TRBJ2-3
CASSFSLDADTQYF	TRBV27	TRBJ2-3
CATSVLAGFYEQYF	TRBV15	TRBJ2-7